This T cell receptor (beta chain) was found in a study of OX40 agonist ivuxolimab in advanced cancers. Overall study context: While on treatment, patients had intravenous ivuxolimab at 0.01 to 10 mg/kg every 2 weeks.

The table came from immunoSEQ multiplex PCR; TCRdb's copy has only in-frame clones and leaves some out. Among about 73,000 clones listed, roughly 90% were seen once. The CDR3 consists of 17 residues. Looked up from germline, CDR1 is SGHRS and CDR2 is YFSETQ. The V end was cut by 0 bases, the J end by 0 bases, with 13 bases between. The V and J genes are TRBV5-1 and TRBJ1-3; D is possibly TRBD1 (5 bases). The sample in question was CD4+ or CD8+ T cells sorted from blood, obtained in a trial of the OX40 agonist ivuxolimab. This TCR was recovered from an adult with an advanced solid tumor such as melanoma, head and neck, liver or kidney cancer. CDR3 nucleotides: TGCGCCAGCAGCTTGGATTCGGGGCAGAGCTCTGGAAACACCATATATTTT. This sequence encodes CASSLDSGQSSGNTIYF.